A selection of T cell receptor beta chains follows, all from one sample in a study of Graves' ophthalmopathy and Graves' hyperthyroidism. TCRdb passed the multiplex PCR reads through MiXCR, listing each CDR3 protein once. The repertoire holds 40,000 to 45,000 distinct CDR3 sequences, with over 40% as singletons. The sequenced sample consisted of peripheral blood. All receptors come from an adult man with Graves' ophthalmopathy. CDR3s include the opening cysteine and the closing phenylalanine or tryptophan. Fields, in order: J gene, clone size, V gene, D gene, CDR3 protein, CDR3 DNA. The D gene is left open where the match is weak. Clone size is given for some rows only: seen once, a few or many times, or a class if the clone is expanded.

TRBJ2-7,medium-sized,TRBV7-9,NA,CASSSSSYEQYF,TGTGCCAGCAGCTCGAGCTCCTACGAGCAGTACTTC
TRBJ2-3,few,TRBV28,TRBD2,CASSFEGVAGGPGTDTQYF,TGTGCCAGCAGTTTCGAGGGCGTAGCGGGAGGGCCCGGGACAGATACGCAGTATTTT
TRBJ1-1,NA,TRBV30,NA,CAWSARNTEAFF,TGTGCCTGGAGTGCTCGGAACACTGAAGCTTTCTTT
TRBJ1-6,NA,TRBV10-3,TRBD1,CAISESWTGTDSPLHF,TGTGCCATCAGTGAGTCTTGGACAGGGACGGATTCACCCCTCCACTTT
TRBJ1-1,once,TRBV10-1,NA,CASNEGGNTEAFF,TGCGCCAGCAACGAGGGGGGGAACACTGAAGCTTTCTTT
TRBJ1-1,NA,TRBV6-4,TRBD1,CASSWTGGAENTEAFF,TGTGCCAGCAGTTGGACAGGGGGCGCTGAGAACACTGAAGCTTTCTTT
TRBJ2-6,NA,TRBV11-2,NA,CASSLDAGANVLTF,TGTGCCAGCAGCTTAGACGCAGGGGCCAACGTCCTGACTTTC
TRBJ1-1,NA,TRBV19,NA,CASSILGTEAFF,TGTGCCAGTAGTATACTAGGGACTGAAGCTTTCTTT
TRBJ1-1,few,TRBV29-1,TRBD1,CSTRQGGMNTEAFF,TGCAGCACCCGACAGGGGGGAATGAACACTGAAGCTTTCTTT
TRBJ2-1,NA,TRBV20-1,TRBD2,CSAHGGRNEQFF,TGCAGTGCCCACGGCGGGAGGAATGAGCAGTTCTTC
TRBJ2-3,few,TRBV5-4,TRBD2,CASSLGASGGADTQYF,TGTGCCAGCAGCTTGGGTGCTAGCGGGGGGGCAGATACGCAGTATTTT
TRBJ1-1,NA,TRBV9,NA,CASSPGGGTEAFF,TGTGCCAGCAGCCCGGGGGGAGGTACTGAAGCTTTCTTT
TRBJ1-6,NA,TRBV9,TRBD1,CASSVWGTGDLPLHF,TGTGCCAGCAGCGTTTGGGGGACAGGGGATTTACCCCTCCACTTT
TRBJ1-3,many,TRBV5-6,TRBD1,CASSPWTGQVGSGNTIYF,TGTGCCAGCAGCCCGTGGACAGGCCAAGTGGGCTCTGGAAACACCATATATTTT
TRBJ2-2,few,TRBV10-3,NA,CAIDADHTGELFF,TGTGCCATCGATGCTGACCACACCGGGGAGCTGTTTTTT
TRBJ2-7,NA,TRBV4-1,NA,CASSQVSRYEQYF,TGCGCCAGCAGCCAGGTGTCTCGCTACGAGCAGTACTTC
TRBJ2-6,NA,TRBV3-1,NA,CASSPISKSGREAGANVLTF,TGTGCCAGCTCACCAATATCCAAATCAGGCAGGGAAGCTGGGGCCAACGTCCTGACTTTC
TRBJ2-7,NA,TRBV10-3,TRBD1,CAISLTGDYEQYF,TGTGCCATCAGTCTGACAGGGGACTACGAGCAGTACTTC
TRBJ2-7,NA,TRBV4-2,NA,CASSQEDGGQNSYERYF,TGTGCCAGCAGCCAAGAGGACGGGGGGCAGAACTCCTACGAGCGGTACTTC
TRBJ1-5,medium-sized,TRBV15,TRBD1,CATSRGRGNQPQHF,TGTGCCACCAGCAGAGGCAGGGGGAATCAGCCCCAGCATTTT
TRBJ1-5,NA,TRBV5-4,NA,CASSLGGEPQHF,TGTGCCAGCAGCTTGGGGGGGGAGCCCCAGCATTTT
TRBJ1-5,many,TRBV6-6,NA,CASSSGNSNQPQHF,TGTGCCAGCAGTTCAGGGAATAGCAATCAGCCCCAGCATTTT
TRBJ2-2,many,TRBV7-6,NA,CASSLGTAMNTGELFF,TGTGCCAGCAGCCTAGGGACGGCTATGAACACCGGGGAGCTGTTTTTT
TRBJ2-2,NA,TRBV12-3/TRBV12-4,TRBD2,CASSLLSAGGPTGELFF,TGTGCCAGCAGTTTATTATCTGCGGGGGGGCCCACCGGGGAGCTGTTTTTT
TRBJ2-7,few,TRBV24-1,NA,CATTDRGRSPEQYF,TGTGCCACCACCGATCGGGGTAGGTCCCCCGAGCAGTACTTC
TRBJ2-3,many,TRBV9,TRBD2,CASSVGPGLAGLHTQYF,TGTGCCAGCAGCGTAGGTCCGGGACTAGCGGGGCTGCATACGCAGTATTTT
TRBJ2-3,many,TRBV7-8,NA,CASSLEGPGTDTQYF,TGTGCCAGCAGCTTAGAAGGGCCCGGCACAGATACGCAGTATTTT
TRBJ2-7,NA,TRBV18,NA,CASSPPTGRSYEQYF,TGTGCCAGCTCACCACCGACAGGGAGGTCGTACGAGCAGTACTTC
TRBJ2-5,many,TRBV5-5,NA,CASSLDRAETQYF,TGTGCCAGCAGCTTGGACAGGGCTGAGACCCAGTACTTC